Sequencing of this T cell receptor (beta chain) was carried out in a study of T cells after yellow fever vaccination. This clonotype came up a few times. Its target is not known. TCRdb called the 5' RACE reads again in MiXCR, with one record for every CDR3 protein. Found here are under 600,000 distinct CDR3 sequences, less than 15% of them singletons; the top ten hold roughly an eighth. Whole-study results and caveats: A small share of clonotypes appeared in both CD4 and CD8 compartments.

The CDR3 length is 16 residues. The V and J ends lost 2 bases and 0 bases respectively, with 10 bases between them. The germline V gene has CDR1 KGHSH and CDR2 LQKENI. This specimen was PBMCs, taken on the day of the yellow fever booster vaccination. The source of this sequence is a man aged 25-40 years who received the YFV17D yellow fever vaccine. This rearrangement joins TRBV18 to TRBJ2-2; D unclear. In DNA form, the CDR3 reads TGTGCCAGCTCACCATCGGTGGCCCCGAACACCGGGGAGCTGTTTTTT. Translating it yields CASSPSVAPNTGELFF.